The rows below give T cell receptor beta chains drawn from one sample of a study of CD8+ T cells in alopecia areata. The table came from immunoSEQ multiplex PCR; TCRdb's copy has only in-frame clones and leaves some out. The table records approximately 140,000 clones, around 86% of them present only once. Source: CD8+ T cells sorted from blood, taken at week 4, from a patient treated with tofacitinib. Receptors originate from a human donor with alopecia areata. Each CDR3 is given with its conserved first and last residue. The D gene is left open where the match is weak. The listing skips clone size in some rows; elsewhere it reads once, few, many or a size class.

TRBJ2-7,NA,NA,TRBV7-4,CASSSEGRRGCPYEQYF
TRBJ2-7,NA,NA,TRBV10-3,CAISGTSGYEQYF
TRBJ2-5,TRBD1,NA,TRBV29-1,CSVPGTGSSEETQYF
TRBJ2-2,TRBD2,NA,TRBV5-4,CASSLGLAGNTGELFF
TRBJ2-1,TRBD2,NA,TRBV5-1,CASSLGTSESNEQFF
TRBJ1-5,NA,NA,TRBV9,CASSRMGNSNQPQHF
TRBJ2-2,NA,NA,TRBV7-2,CASSPTGGLQHTGELFF
TRBJ2-5,NA,NA,TRBV29-1,CSAERFQETQYF
TRBJ2-7,NA,NA,TRBV5-1,CASSLVPNYEQYF
TRBJ2-1,TRBD2,once,TRBV2,CAIGTSGGYNEQFF
TRBJ2-2,NA,NA,TRBV7-9,CASSLSGELFF
TRBJ2-7,TRBD2,NA,TRBV27,CASRLAGGLKTYEQYF
TRBJ2-3,TRBD2,NA,TRBV7-2,CASIPREGGVTDTQYF
TRBJ1-1,NA,NA,TRBV29-1,CSVASMNTEAFF
TRBJ1-2,NA,once,TRBV4-1,CASSQFNTGDRANYGYTF
TRBJ2-3,NA,NA,TRBV25-1,CASSDFKRTDTQYF
TRBJ2-5,NA,NA,TRBV29-1,CSVEKKGYLEQYF
TRBJ1-1,NA,NA,TRBV6-5,CASSYSPGPEAFF
TRBJ2-7,NA,NA,TRBV7-9,CASSSPTETYEQYF
TRBJ2-7,NA,NA,TRBV14,CASSQTTTAVSYEQYF
TRBJ2-6,NA,NA,TRBV29-1,CSVESGANVLTF
TRBJ2-6,NA,NA,TRBV6-6,CASSYGLSGANVLTF
TRBJ1-5,NA,NA,TRBV9,CASGTPQHF
TRBJ2-3,TRBD2,NA,TRBV13,CASSSGLADDTQYF
TRBJ1-1,NA,medium-sized,TRBV7-9,CASRPSGAETEAFF
TRBJ2-1,NA,NA,TRBV19,CASKSGSGYNEQFF
TRBJ2-2,TRBD2,NA,TRBV4-1,CASSPRAGEHTGELFF
TRBJ2-7,TRBD2,NA,TRBV27,CASSLNGLDFSYEQYF
TRBJ2-7,TRBD1,NA,TRBV6-5,CASSYGRGFYEQYF
TRBJ1-2,TRBD1,NA,TRBV13,CASSQGQVNYGYTF
TRBJ2-1,NA,NA,TRBV19,CASSIGGDYNEQFF
TRBJ2-1,NA,NA,TRBV4-1,CASSQEGLRPEQFF
TRBJ2-1,NA,once,TRBV27,CASSLLGNEQFF
TRBJ2-5,NA,few,TRBV5-1,CASSSGMEETQYF
TRBJ2-7,TRBD2,NA,TRBV5-1,CASSAPGGTSGSSYEQYF
TRBJ1-2,TRBD1,NA,TRBV4-2,CASSQGQGGYTF
TRBJ1-1,NA,NA,TRBV29-1,CSVEGGAPEAFF
TRBJ2-7,TRBD1,NA,TRBV5-1,CASSHQTGAYEQYF
TRBJ1-1,NA,NA,TRBV29-1,CSVPVGNTEAFF
TRBJ2-7,NA,NA,TRBV5-8,CASSFMWYEQYF
TRBJ2-2,TRBD1,few,TRBV9,CASSETGGTGELFF
TRBJ2-7,TRBD1,NA,TRBV9,CASSAGQATYEQYF
TRBJ2-4,NA,NA,TRBV2,CASSGGVSGIQYF
TRBJ1-2,NA,NA,TRBV30,CAWSVARVSYGYTF
TRBJ2-7,NA,NA,TRBV7-9,CASSQSSYEQYF
TRBJ2-1,TRBD1,NA,TRBV5-6,CASSFGTGGNEQFF
TRBJ2-1,NA,once,TRBV5-1,CASSLDSTEQFF
TRBJ1-3,NA,NA,TRBV27,CASKRDGSSGNTIYF
TRBJ1-1,NA,NA,TRBV14,CASSQETGGEAFF
TRBJ2-2,NA,NA,TRBV5-4,CASSRATYYTGELFF
TRBJ1-5,NA,NA,TRBV6-6,CASSLQGSNQPQHF
TRBJ2-2,NA,NA,TRBV29-1,CSGDTEGTGELFF